This TCR beta chain derives from a study of blood T cell repertoires in COVID-19. For the study at large: COVID-19 samples, acute and convalescent, were from the United States, Italy and Spain. Nucleic acid was either cDNA or gDNA, and it came from T cells, B-cell-depleted T cells, or PBMCs.

The CDR3 consists of 10 residues. Germline V gives CDR1 DFQATT, CDR2 SNEGSKA (reference sequence). V gave up 4 bases and J gave up 8 bases, with 8 bases separating them. Method: immunoSEQ multiplex PCR; TCRdb's copy keeps in-frame clones and lacks some. In the table there are 350,000 to 400,000 clones, approximately 93% of which are singletons. Participant age was roughly 18 to 100 years, and participants resided in 24 US areas. Exposed study participants had met a COVID-19 case within 2 weeks before entry. The chain combines TRBV20-1 with TRBJ1-1, with D possibly matching TRBD1 (6 bases). The sequencing sample was made of PBMCs or T cells enriched from blood (not recorded which). The clonotype was recovered from a woman in her thirties or forties who had been exposed to COVID-19. The CDR3 loop is CSATTGEAFF. In nucleotides, the CDR3 is TGCAGTGCTACTACAGGGGAAGCTTTCTTT.